The clone carrying this T cell receptor beta chain was counted only a few times. As yet, its antigen is unknown. Sample treatment: oral pan-JAK inhibitor, 5-10 mg twice daily. Alopecia areata patients provided lesional scalp punch biopsies and peripheral blood, both collected for the study. This sample stems from a study of CD8+ T cells in alopecia areata. Whole-study results and caveats: On tofacitinib, scalp and blood still held many of the expanded lesional clones.

Reverse transcription of extracted RNA yielded cDNA, which provided the sequencing template. Measured with immunoSEQ multiplex PCR; TCRdb has only the in-frame clones, and not every one. The sample carries about 120,000 clones, around 56% recorded once. This sample comprised CD4+ T cells sorted from blood, obtained at week 4, from a patient treated with tofacitinib. The clonotype originates from a human donor with alopecia areata.

The CDR3, as DNA: TGTGCCAGCAAAACGGGACTGGCGACCTACGAGCAGTACTTC. It is translated as CASKTGLATYEQYF. The V gene is TRBV6-5, the J gene TRBJ2-7, with a tentative D call TRBD2 (6 bases). The V end lost 7 bases, the J end lost 2 bases, and 15 bases lay between the germline ends. The germline CDR1 and CDR2 sequences are MNHEY and SVGAGI. The CDR3 totals 14 residues.